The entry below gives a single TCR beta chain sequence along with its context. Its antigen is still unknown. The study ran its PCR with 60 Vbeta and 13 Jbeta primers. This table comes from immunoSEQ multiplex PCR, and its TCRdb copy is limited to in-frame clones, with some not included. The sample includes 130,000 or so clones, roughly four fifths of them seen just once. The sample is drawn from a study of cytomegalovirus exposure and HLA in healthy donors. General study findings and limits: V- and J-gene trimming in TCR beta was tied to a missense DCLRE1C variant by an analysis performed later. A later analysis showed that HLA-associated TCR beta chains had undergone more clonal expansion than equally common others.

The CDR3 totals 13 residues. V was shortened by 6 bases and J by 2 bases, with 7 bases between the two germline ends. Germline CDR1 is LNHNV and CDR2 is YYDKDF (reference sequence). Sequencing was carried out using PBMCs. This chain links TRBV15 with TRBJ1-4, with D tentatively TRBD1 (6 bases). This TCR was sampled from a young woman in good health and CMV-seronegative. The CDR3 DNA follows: TGTGCCACCAGAACAGGGACTAATGAAAAACTGTTTTTT. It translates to CATRTGTNEKLFF. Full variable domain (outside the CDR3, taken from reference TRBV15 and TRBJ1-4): DAMVIQNPRYQVTQFGKPVTLSCSQTLNHNVMYWYQQKSSQAPKLLFHYYDKDFNNEADTPDNFQSRRPNTSFCFLDIRSPGLGDTAMYLCATRTGTNEKLFFGSGTQLSVL.